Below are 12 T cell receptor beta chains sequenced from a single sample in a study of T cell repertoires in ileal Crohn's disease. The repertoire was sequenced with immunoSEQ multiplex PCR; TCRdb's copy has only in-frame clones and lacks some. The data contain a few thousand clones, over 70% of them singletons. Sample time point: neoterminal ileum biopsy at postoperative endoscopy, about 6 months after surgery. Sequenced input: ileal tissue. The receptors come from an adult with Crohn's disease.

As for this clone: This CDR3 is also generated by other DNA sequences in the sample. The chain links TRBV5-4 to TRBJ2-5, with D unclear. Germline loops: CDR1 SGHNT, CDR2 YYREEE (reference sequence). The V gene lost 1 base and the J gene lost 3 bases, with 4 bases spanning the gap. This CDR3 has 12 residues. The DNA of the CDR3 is TGTGCCAGCAGCTTGCCTAAAGAGACCCAGTACTTC. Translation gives CASSLPKETQYF.

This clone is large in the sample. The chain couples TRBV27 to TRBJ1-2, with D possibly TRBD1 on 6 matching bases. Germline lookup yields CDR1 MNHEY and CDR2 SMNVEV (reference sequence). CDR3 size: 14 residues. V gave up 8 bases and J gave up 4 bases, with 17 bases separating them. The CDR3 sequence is CASSPSPRGYGYTF. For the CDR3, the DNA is TGTGCCAGCTCCCCCTCCCCCAGGGGCTATGGCTACACCTTC.

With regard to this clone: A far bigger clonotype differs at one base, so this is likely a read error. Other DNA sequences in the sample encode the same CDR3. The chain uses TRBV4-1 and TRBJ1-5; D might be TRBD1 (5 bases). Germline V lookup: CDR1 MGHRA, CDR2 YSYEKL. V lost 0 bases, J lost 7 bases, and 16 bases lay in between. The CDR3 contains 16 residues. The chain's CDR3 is CASSQEAPGLEQPQHF. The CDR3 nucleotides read TGCGCCAGCAGCCAAGAGGCCCCAGGGCTAGAGCAGCCCCAGCATTTT.

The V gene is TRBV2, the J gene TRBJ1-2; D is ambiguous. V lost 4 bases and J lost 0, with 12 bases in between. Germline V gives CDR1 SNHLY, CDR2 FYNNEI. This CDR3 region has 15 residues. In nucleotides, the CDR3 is TGTGCCAGCAGTGGTAACAGTCGAGCTAACTATGGCTACACCTTC. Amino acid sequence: CASSGNSRANYGYTF.

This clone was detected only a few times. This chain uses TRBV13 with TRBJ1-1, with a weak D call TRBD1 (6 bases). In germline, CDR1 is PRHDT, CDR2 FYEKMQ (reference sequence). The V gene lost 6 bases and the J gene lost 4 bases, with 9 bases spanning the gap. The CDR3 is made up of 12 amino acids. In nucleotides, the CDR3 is TGTGCCAGCAGACAGGGAATCACTGAAGCTTTCTTT. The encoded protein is CASRQGITEAFF.

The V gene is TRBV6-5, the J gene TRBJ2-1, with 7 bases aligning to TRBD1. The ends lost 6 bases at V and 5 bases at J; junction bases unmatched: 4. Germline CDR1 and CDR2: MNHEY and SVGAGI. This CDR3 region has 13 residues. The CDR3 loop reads CASRNRGNNEQFF. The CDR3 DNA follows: TGTGCCAGCAGGAACAGGGGTAACAATGAGCAGTTCTTC.

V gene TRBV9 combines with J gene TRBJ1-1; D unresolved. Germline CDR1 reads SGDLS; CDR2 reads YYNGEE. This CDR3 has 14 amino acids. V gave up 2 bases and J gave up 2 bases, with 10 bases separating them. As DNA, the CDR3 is TGTGCCAGCAGCGTGCGTGACATTAACACTGAAGCTTTCTTT. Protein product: CASSVRDINTEAFF. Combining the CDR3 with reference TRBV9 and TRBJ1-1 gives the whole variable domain DSGVTQTPKHLITATGQRVTLRCSPRSGDLSVYWYQQSLDQGLQFLIQYYNGEERAKGNILERFSAQQFPDLHSELNLSSLELGDSALYFCASSVRDINTEAFFGQGTRLTVV.

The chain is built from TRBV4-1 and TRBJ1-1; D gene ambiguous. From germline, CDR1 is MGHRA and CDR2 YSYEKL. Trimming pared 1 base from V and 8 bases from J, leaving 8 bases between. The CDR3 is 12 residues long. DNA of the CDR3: TGCGCCAGCAGCCAAGGGGCATCGGAAGCTTTCTTT. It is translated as CASSQGASEAFF.

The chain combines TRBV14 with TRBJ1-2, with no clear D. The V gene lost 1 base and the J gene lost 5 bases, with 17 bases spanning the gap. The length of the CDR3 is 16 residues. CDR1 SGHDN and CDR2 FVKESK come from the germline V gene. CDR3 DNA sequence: TGTGCCAGCAGCCAAGGAATAGACTATGGTCCTTATGGCTACACCTTC. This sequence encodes CASSQGIDYGPYGYTF.

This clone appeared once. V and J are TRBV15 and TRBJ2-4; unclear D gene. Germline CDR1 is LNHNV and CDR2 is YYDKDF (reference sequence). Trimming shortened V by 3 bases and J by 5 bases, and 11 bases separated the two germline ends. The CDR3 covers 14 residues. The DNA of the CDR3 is TGTGCCACCAGCAGGACCCTAACAGAAAACATTCAGTACTTC. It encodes CATSRTLTENIQYF.

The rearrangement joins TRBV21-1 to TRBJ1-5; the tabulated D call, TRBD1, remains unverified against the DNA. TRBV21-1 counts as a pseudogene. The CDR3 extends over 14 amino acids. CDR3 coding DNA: TGTGCCAGCAGCAGGACAGAGACCAATCAGCCCCAGCATTTT. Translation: CASSRTETNQPQHF.

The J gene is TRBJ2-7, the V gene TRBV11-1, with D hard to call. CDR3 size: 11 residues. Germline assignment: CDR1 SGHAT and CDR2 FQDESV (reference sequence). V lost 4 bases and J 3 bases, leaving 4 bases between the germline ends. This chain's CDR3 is CASSSGYEQYF. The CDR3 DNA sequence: TGTGCCAGCAGCTCGGGCTACGAGCAGTACTTC.